This T cell receptor (beta chain) appears in the sequencing data of a study of T-cell memory formation after mild COVID-19. Study-level results: A second wave expanding day 15 to 37 was CD4+-biased; contracting clones were balanced.

The V gene lost 3 bases and the J gene lost 4 bases, with 9 bases spanning the gap. The CDR3 sequence is 14 residues long. Germline V gives CDR1 MGHDK, CDR2 SYGVNS. This clonotype appeared a few times. Its antigen is undetermined. TCRdb redid the calling of the 5' RACE reads with MiXCR, one entry per CDR3 protein. This table has under 450,000 distinct CDR3 sequences, over 13% appearing once. Sequenced: PBMCs or a T cell subset sorted from them (not recorded which). The TCR was taken from a young man who had mild COVID-19 (a few samples of this study predate the infection). Cell type and time point are not known. V and J are TRBV25-1 and TRBJ2-2, with D unclear. The CDR3 spells CASSEVLFTGELFF. As DNA, the CDR3 is TGTGCCAGCAGTGAGGTTTTGTTCACCGGGGAGCTGTTTTTT.